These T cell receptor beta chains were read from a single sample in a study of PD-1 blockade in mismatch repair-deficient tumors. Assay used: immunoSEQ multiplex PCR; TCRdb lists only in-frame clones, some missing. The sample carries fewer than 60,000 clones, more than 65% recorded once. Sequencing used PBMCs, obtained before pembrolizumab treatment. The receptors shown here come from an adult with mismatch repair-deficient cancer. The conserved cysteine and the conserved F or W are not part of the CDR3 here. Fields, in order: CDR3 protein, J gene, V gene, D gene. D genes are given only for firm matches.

cdr3_aa: SAARETQY; j_call: TRBJ2-5; v_call: TRBV20-1; d_call: -
cdr3_aa: ASSQQGSGYNEQF; j_call: TRBJ2-1; v_call: TRBV4-3; d_call: -
cdr3_aa: ASSVSPGSYEQY; j_call: TRBJ2-7; v_call: TRBV9; d_call: -
cdr3_aa: ASSIQDWGQPQH; j_call: TRBJ1-5; v_call: TRBV19; d_call: -
cdr3_aa: ASSANRGRETQY; j_call: TRBJ2-5; v_call: TRBV19; d_call: TRBD1
cdr3_aa: ASSTVEGSYEQY; j_call: TRBJ2-7; v_call: TRBV5-1; d_call: -
cdr3_aa: SALATETQY; j_call: TRBJ2-5; v_call: TRBV20-1; d_call: -
cdr3_aa: ASSLRVTLNNEQF; j_call: TRBJ2-1; v_call: TRBV11-3; d_call: -
cdr3_aa: ASSSTSGRAIQY; j_call: TRBJ2-4; v_call: TRBV18; d_call: TRBD2
cdr3_aa: ASSLEDQVNTEAF; j_call: TRBJ1-1; v_call: TRBV5-4; d_call: -
cdr3_aa: ATSEGSSTDTQY; j_call: TRBJ2-3; v_call: TRBV15; d_call: -
cdr3_aa: ASSLGDWRVEQY; j_call: TRBJ2-7; v_call: TRBV13; d_call: -
cdr3_aa: ASGKGGYNEQF; j_call: TRBJ2-1; v_call: TRBV27; d_call: -
cdr3_aa: ASTRGLGEQY; j_call: TRBJ2-7; v_call: TRBV5-6; d_call: -
cdr3_aa: ASSFLLAELSYEQY; j_call: TRBJ2-7; v_call: TRBV28; d_call: TRBD2
cdr3_aa: ASSGLAGAPNTGELF; j_call: TRBJ2-2; v_call: TRBV10-1; d_call: TRBD2